The 22 T cell receptor beta chains presented below share a single source sample, sequenced in a study of pediatric ulcerative colitis. Repertoires were generated with immunoSEQ multiplex PCR, while TCRdb's copy carries only in-frame clones and drops some. The sample consists of roughly 64,000 clones, roughly nine tenths of them appearing once. Sequencing was performed on blood. Receptors were obtained from a boy younger than 18 with severe ulcerative colitis.

The chain recombines TRBV4-1 with TRBJ1-2, with TRBD1 as a possible D gene (6 bases). V gave up 2 bases and J gave up 2 bases, with 15 bases separating them. The CDR3 runs to 16 residues. The V gene's germline CDR1 is MGHRA and CDR2 YSYEKL. The CDR3 nucleotides are TGCGCCAGCAGCCAACGCCAAGGACAGATAAACTATGGCTACACCTTC. It is translated as CASSQRQGQINYGYTF.

This sequence joins TRBV9 and TRBJ2-5; 12 positions agree with TRBD2. Germline assignment: CDR1 SGDLS and CDR2 YYNGEE. V was pared by 2 bases and J by 4 bases, with 9 bases of the junction left unmatched. The CDR3 extends over 17 amino acids. The CDR3 coding sequence is TGTGCCAGCAGCGTCTCATTGACTAGCGGGAGTCTAGAGACCCAGTACTTC. This codes for CASSVSLTSGSLETQYF.

This sequence joins TRBV5-6 and TRBJ2-1; weak D call: TRBD2 (6 bases). Trimming removed 3 bases at V and 7 bases at J, with 11 bases between. CDR3 length: 13 residues. Germline CDR1 SGHDT, CDR2 YYEEEE. The CDR3 reads CASSSGLGNEQFF. DNA of the CDR3: TGTGCCAGCAGCTCGGGACTGGGTAATGAGCAGTTCTTC. The full variable domain, rest sourced from reference TRBV5-6 and TRBJ2-1, is DAGVTQSPTHLIKTRGQQVTLRCSPKSGHDTVSWYQQALGQGPQFIFQYYEEEERQRGNFPDRFSGHQFPNYSSELNVNALLLGDSALYLCASSSGLGNEQFFGPGTRLTVL.

The rearrangement joins TRBV10-3 to TRBJ1-3; the match to TRBD1 covers 9 bases. Per the germline V gene, CDR1 is ENHRY and CDR2 is SYGVKD. The CDR3 covers 13 residues. V lost 2 bases, J lost 14 bases, and 7 bases stayed unmatched. The CDR3 bases are TGTGCCATCAGTGAGAAGGGACAGGGATTCCTATATTTT. Translated: CAISEKGQGFLYF.

The chain employs TRBV27 and TRBJ1-1, with 7 bases matching TRBD1. This CDR3 region has 12 residues. Looked up from germline, CDR1 is MNHEY and CDR2 is SMNVEV (reference sequence). With V trimmed by 8 bases and J by 1 base, 1 base remained unmatched. As DNA, the CDR3 is TGTGCCAGCGGACAGGAGAACACTGAAGCTTTCTTT. This codes for CASGQENTEAFF.

The genes are TRBV6-5 and TRBJ1-2, with D unresolved. V was clipped by 4 bases and J by 0 bases, with 9 bases between them. Germline V gene lookup returns CDR1 MNHEY and CDR2 SVGAGI. CDR3 length: 14 residues. This chain's CDR3 is CASSSDTTNYGYTF. CDR3 nucleotides: TGTGCCAGCAGTTCCGACACTACTAACTATGGCTACACCTTC.

V gene TRBV27 combines with J gene TRBJ1-1, with unresolved D. Trimming cost V 2 bases and J 1 base, with 8 bases left between them. CDR1 is MNHEY, CDR2 SMNVEV, per germline (reference sequence). This CDR3 comprises 14 residues. CDR3 sequence: CASSLLEKNTEAFF. CDR3 nucleotide sequence: TGTGCCAGCAGTTTACTGGAAAAGAACACTGAAGCTTTCTTT.

J is TRBJ1-5 and V is TRBV19; the D is unclear. The V end lost 3 bases, the J end lost 4 bases, and 10 bases lay between the germline ends. Germline CDR1 and CDR2: LNHDA and SQIVND (reference sequence). The CDR3 is made up of 14 amino acids. Here the CDR3 reads CASSIGRGNQPQHF. The CDR3 nucleotides are TGTGCCAGTAGTATCGGGCGGGGTAATCAGCCCCAGCATTTT. Variable domain in full (rest from reference TRBV19 and TRBJ1-5): DGGITQSPKYLFRKEGQNVTLSCEQNLNHDAMYWYRQDPGQGLRLIYYSQIVNDFQKGDIAEGYSVSREKKESFPLTVTSAQKNPTAFYLCASSIGRGNQPQHFGDGTRLSIL.

The genes are TRBV29-1 and TRBJ1-1, with 7 bases lining up with TRBD1. In germline, CDR1 is SQVTM, CDR2 ANQGSEA. After removal of 6 bases from V and 3 bases from J, the junction contained 7 bases not matched to a gene. This CDR3 is built from 13 residues. CDR3 residues: CSVGTAFDTEAFF. For the CDR3, the DNA is TGCAGCGTCGGGACAGCCTTTGACACTGAAGCTTTCTTT.

This rearrangement joins TRBV6-5 to TRBJ2-7, with 7 bases that match TRBD2. V trimming: 3 bases; J trimming: 7 bases; junction bases outside the gene matches: 3. This CDR3 comprises 12 residues. Germline values: CDR1 MNHEY, CDR2 SVGAGI. The CDR3 DNA sequence: TGTGCCAGCAGTTATGCGGGAGATGAGCAGTACTTC. Its protein is CASSYAGDEQYF.

V is TRBV27 and J is TRBJ2-1; no definite D call. The CDR3 length is 16 residues. Germline CDR1 is MNHEY and CDR2 is SMNVEV (reference sequence). V was trimmed by 3 bases and J by 0 bases, leaving 12 bases between them. The CDR3 bases are TGTGCCAGCAGTTTTAGCAGCTACGGCTCCTACAATGAGCAGTTCTTC. It is translated as CASSFSSYGSYNEQFF.

This clone occurred once. The chain recombines TRBV7-8 with TRBJ2-3; TRBD2 aligns across 8 bases. Germline values: CDR1 SGHVS, CDR2 FQNEAQ. Trimming at V came to 4 bases and at J to 2 bases, leaving 17 bases not matched to a gene. This CDR3 comprises 19 residues. DNA of the CDR3: TGTGCCAGCAGCTCCCGAAATCGGACTAGCCGGAGGCCCACAGATACGCAGTATTTT. This translates into CASSSRNRTSRRPTDTQYF.

The chain links TRBV30 to TRBJ1-1; D may be TRBD1 (6 bases). CDR1 and CDR2 (germline): GTSNPN, SVGIG (reference sequence). CDR3 length equals 12 residues. The germline V and J ends were trimmed by 3 bases and 5 bases, with 10 bases remaining between them. The chain's CDR3 is CAWRGGDTEAFF. CDR3 coding DNA: TGTGCCTGGAGAGGGGGGGATACTGAAGCTTTCTTT.

This clone occurred a few times. The rearrangement links TRBV9 to TRBJ1-1, with D hard to call. V was shortened by 2 bases and J by 0 bases, with 5 bases between the two germline ends. CDR3 length: 13 amino acids. The germline CDR1 and CDR2 sequences are SGDLS and YYNGEE. The CDR3 here is CASSVRLNTEAFF. Written as DNA, the CDR3 is TGTGCCAGCAGCGTCCGGTTGAACACTGAAGCTTTCTTT.

The chain is built from TRBV29-1 and TRBJ2-2; D not resolved. Trimming removed 5 bases from V and 4 bases from J, with 11 bases in between. This CDR3 is 13 amino acids long. Germline V gives CDR1 SQVTM, CDR2 ANQGSEA. The CDR3 DNA is TGCAGCGTTCCTCAGGATGCCACCGGGGAGCTGTTTTTT. Its protein product is CSVPQDATGELFF.

In this sample, this clone turned up once. The V call is TRBV27, the J call TRBJ2-4; D perhaps matches TRBD2 (6 bases). This CDR3 has 15 amino acids. CDR1 is MNHEY and CDR2 is SMNVEV in the germline V gene (reference sequence). Trimming took 5 bases from V and 3 from J, leaving 14 bases between them. The CDR3 coding sequence is TGTGCCAGCAGTCCCCCGGAGGGTGGCAAAAACATTCAGTACTTC. It encodes CASSPPEGGKNIQYF.

CDR3 sequence: CASSSYPTSGVSYEQYF. The CDR3 DNA is TGTGCCAGCAGCTCTTACCCGACTAGCGGGGTCTCCTACGAGCAGTACTTC. The chain has TRBV5-4 and TRBJ2-7; 11 bases agree with TRBD2. Germline V CDR1 and CDR2: SGHNT, YYREEE (reference sequence). The CDR3 spans 17 residues. Trimming cost V 3 bases and J 0 bases; bases outside gene matches: 8.

This clone was seen a handful of times. J is TRBJ1-2 and V is TRBV7-2; no definite D call. Trimming removed 1 base from V and 8 bases from J, with 8 bases in between. The germline CDR1 and CDR2 sequences are SGHTA and FQGNSA. The CDR3 runs to 12 residues. This CDR3 is CASSLDRGGYTF. The CDR3 DNA reads as TGTGCCAGCAGCTTAGATCGAGGCGGCTACACCTTC.

V usage is TRBV9 and J usage is TRBJ2-1, with 13 positions matching TRBD2. Germline V gene lookup returns CDR1 SGDLS and CDR2 YYNGEE. The CDR3 runs 15 residues. J was trimmed by 8 bases and V by 3 bases; bases with no gene match: 5. This chain's CDR3 is CASSGGLAGDDEQFF. CDR3 DNA sequence: TGTGCCAGCAGCGGAGGACTAGCGGGAGATGATGAGCAGTTCTTC.

The chain uses TRBV20-1 and TRBJ2-7; D possibly corresponds to TRBD1 (7 bases). Trimming stripped 5 bases from V and 5 bases from J, with 10 bases between. The germline gives CDR1 DFQATT, CDR2 SNEGSKA (reference sequence). This CDR3 is built from 11 residues. DNA of the CDR3: TGCAGTGCTGCCAGGGGGGACGAGCAGTACTTC. Residues: CSAARGDEQYF.

The chain combines TRBV9 with TRBJ2-1, with TRBD2 matching over 11 bases. This CDR3 has 17 amino acids. The junction had 9 bases not matched to a gene; V was cut back by 0 bases and J by 7 bases. The germline CDR1 and CDR2 sequences are SGDLS and YYNGEE. Here the CDR3 DNA reads TGTGCCAGCAGCGTAGGATATAGCCTAGCGGGAGGAAATGAGCAGTTCTTC. Translation: CASSVGYSLAGGNEQFF.

In its sample, this clone was seen once. This chain connects TRBV30 to TRBJ2-5; 7 bases line up with TRBD2. Unmatched junction bases numbered 16, after V lost 4 bases and J lost 2 bases. CDR3 length: 17 residues. The germline V gene encodes CDR1 GTSNPN and CDR2 SVGIG (reference sequence). CDR3 nucleotides: TGTGCCTGGACGCCGGGCTGGGCTAGCGGAAGACAAGAGACCCAGTACTTC. Translating it yields CAWTPGWASGRQETQYF.